This is a list of T cell receptor beta chains from one sample in a study of cytomegalovirus exposure and HLA in healthy donors. The data were produced by immunoSEQ multiplex PCR, yet TCRdb's version contains in-frame clones alone and is incomplete. The sample lists under 200,000 clones, about 80% seen once, with about 1.3% in the top ten. Sequencing used PBMCs. Receptors were obtained from a man aged 25 to 45 in good health and CMV-seronegative. Both conserved end residues are part of each CDR3. The D gene is left open where the match is weak. Clone size is given for some rows only: seen once, a few or many times, or a class if the clone is expanded.

len,v_gene,abundance,j_gene,d_gene,CDR3aa,CDR3nt
15,TRBV18,NA,TRBJ1-5,TRBD1,CASSPGTGSNQPQHF,TGTGCCAGCTCACCAGGGACAGGGAGCAATCAGCCCCAGCATTTT
15,TRBV6-6,NA,TRBJ2-5,NA,CASSFTFSGGETQYF,TGTGCCAGCAGTTTTACCTTTTCGGGGGGCGAGACCCAGTACTTC
17,TRBV28,medium-sized,TRBJ1-5,NA,CASRPPPEGHSNQPQHF,TGTGCCAGCAGACCTCCTCCCGAGGGACATAGCAATCAGCCCCAGCATTTT
14,TRBV9,NA,TRBJ2-2,TRBD1,CASSRTGGHGELFF,TGTGCCAGTTCTCGGACAGGGGGGCACGGGGAGCTGTTTTTT
11,TRBV25-1,NA,TRBJ1-4,NA,CASRENEKLFF,TGTGCCAGCAGAGAGAATGAAAAACTGTTTTTT
13,TRBV2,once,TRBJ1-5,NA,CASSGTDNQPQHF,TGTGCCAGCAGTGGGACAGACAATCAGCCCCAGCATTTT
14,TRBV7-7,NA,TRBJ2-5,TRBD1,CASSLTGTQETQYF,TGTGCTAGCAGCTTGACAGGGACCCAAGAGACCCAGTACTTC
13,TRBV11-2,NA,TRBJ2-7,NA,CAARGSGYDEQYF,TGTGCCGCAAGGGGGAGCGGATACGACGAGCAGTACTTC
15,TRBV9,NA,TRBJ1-3,NA,CASSATGDSGNTIYF,TGTGCCAGCAGCGCGACAGGTGACTCTGGAAACACCATATATTTT
14,TRBV5-1,NA,TRBJ2-1,TRBD2,CASSPSGRGDEQFF,TGCGCCAGCAGCCCCTCCGGACGGGGGGATGAGCAGTTCTTC
16,TRBV4-3,NA,TRBJ1-1,TRBD1,CASSQVGQGTGTEAFF,TGCGCCAGCAGCCAAGTCGGACAGGGTACCGGCACTGAAGCTTTCTTT
14,TRBV28,NA,TRBJ2-7,NA,CASSLGGLTYEQYF,TGTGCCAGCAGTTTAGGGGGGTTGACCTACGAGCAGTACTTC
18,TRBV19,NA,TRBJ2-2,TRBD2,CAIEGTSGAPANTGELFF,TGTGCCATCGAAGGGACTAGCGGGGCACCCGCGAACACCGGGGAGCTGTTTTTT
13,TRBV18,few,TRBJ1-1,NA,CASSEGQNTEAFF,TGTGCCAGCTCAGAGGGACAGAACACTGAAGCTTTCTTT
14,TRBV10-3,NA,TRBJ2-7,TRBD2,CASRGAGGDHEQYF,TGTGCCAGCCGGGGGGCGGGAGGGGACCACGAGCAGTACTTC
15,TRBV19,NA,TRBJ2-3,NA,CASSIEGALTDTQYF,TGTGCCAGTAGTATAGAGGGGGCCCTCACAGATACGCAGTATTTT
15,TRBV6-5,NA,TRBJ1-6,NA,CASSYQGPYNSPLHF,TGTGCCAGCAGTTACCAGGGCCCCTATAATTCACCCCTCCACTTT
14,TRBV7-9,NA,TRBJ2-4,TRBD1,CASSLIGTGNIQYF,TGTGCCAGCAGCTTAATTGGGACAGGGAACATTCAGTACTTC
16,TRBV5-1,NA,TRBJ1-3,TRBD1,CASSFQGVNSGNTIYF,TGCGCCAGCAGCTTCCAGGGGGTAAACTCTGGAAACACCATATATTTT
17,TRBV28,NA,TRBJ2-2,TRBD2,CASSLGGRAVNTGELFF,TGTGCCAGCAGTTTGGGCGGGAGGGCCGTGAACACCGGGGAGCTGTTTTTT
17,TRBV6-4,NA,TRBJ1-5,TRBD1,CASSDSGQGARGEPQHF,TGTGCCAGCAGTGACTCGGGACAGGGGGCAAGAGGGGAGCCCCAGCATTTT
14,TRBV5-1,NA,TRBJ2-7,TRBD1,CASSSRTGEHEQYF,TGCGCCAGCAGCTCAAGGACAGGGGAGCACGAGCAGTACTTC
15,TRBV4-3,NA,TRBJ2-7,NA,CASSQGGGPSYEQYF,TGCGCCAGCAGCCAGGGAGGGGGGCCGTCGTACGAGCAGTACTTC
15,TRBV7-9,few,TRBJ1-2,TRBD1,CASSLYKTGNYGYTF,TGTGCCAGCAGCCTATATAAGACAGGGAACTATGGCTACACCTTC
14,TRBV2,NA,TRBJ2-7,NA,CASIRFPSSYEQYF,TGTGCCAGCATCCGCTTTCCGAGCTCCTACGAGCAGTACTTC
16,TRBV14,NA,TRBJ2-1,TRBD2,CASSLLGGGVNAEQFF,TGTGCCAGCAGCCTGTTGGGCGGGGGGGTTAACGCTGAGCAGTTCTTC
15,TRBV6-1,NA,TRBJ2-7,TRBD1,CASTRTGSISYEQYF,TGTGCCAGCACTCGGACAGGGTCAATCTCCTACGAGCAGTACTTC
15,TRBV6-1,NA,TRBJ1-4,TRBD1,CASKIQGATNEKLFF,TGTGCCAGCAAAATTCAGGGGGCAACTAATGAAAAACTGTTTTTT
11,TRBV5-1,NA,TRBJ2-5,NA,CASSRQETQYF,TGCGCCAGCAGTCGCCAAGAGACCCAGTACTTC
16,TRBV7-9,NA,TRBJ1-5,NA,CASSLIGAVDNQPQHF,TGTGCCAGCAGCTTAATAGGGGCTGTCGATAATCAGCCCCAGCATTTT
14,TRBV19,once,TRBJ2-7,TRBD2,CASSILAGDYEQYF,TGTGCCAGTAGTATACTAGCGGGAGACTACGAGCAGTACTTC
17,TRBV7-9,NA,TRBJ2-2,TRBD2,CASRRLGGGRGTGELFF,TGTGCCAGCAGACGCTTGGGGGGAGGGCGGGGCACCGGGGAGCTGTTTTTT
18,TRBV4-2,NA,TRBJ2-7,NA,CASSQYGGSRGSSYEQYF,TGTGCCAGCAGCCAGTATGGTGGAAGCAGGGGCAGCTCCTACGAGCAGTACTTC
17,TRBV4-3,NA,TRBJ2-1,TRBD2,CASSQEWSGISYNEQFF,TGCGCCAGCAGCCAAGAATGGAGCGGGATTTCCTACAATGAGCAGTTCTTC
14,TRBV6-5,NA,TRBJ2-3,NA,CASRPPNGTDTQYF,TGTGCCAGCAGACCTCCCAACGGGACAGATACGCAGTATTTT
19,TRBV4-3,NA,TRBJ2-6,TRBD1,CASSQDRVTGGFGANVLTF,TGCGCCAGCAGCCAAGATCGGGTGACAGGGGGGTTTGGGGCCAACGTCCTGACTTTC
16,TRBV25-1,few,TRBJ2-7,TRBD2,CASSTPGTSGSYEQYF,TGTGCCAGCAGTACACCCGGGACTAGCGGGAGCTACGAGCAGTACTTC
14,TRBV5-5,NA,TRBJ2-7,NA,CASSLSPGLHEQYF,TGTGCCAGCAGCTTGTCCCCAGGGCTCCACGAGCAGTACTTC
14,TRBV6-5,NA,TRBJ1-2,NA,CASSIGTNDYGYTF,TGTGCCAGCAGTATAGGGACAAACGACTATGGCTACACCTTC
16,TRBV4-3,NA,TRBJ2-3,TRBD2,CASSRGLAGSTDTQYF,TGCGCCAGCAGCCGAGGACTAGCGGGGAGCACAGATACGCAGTATTTT
15,TRBV6-5,NA,TRBJ1-1,NA,CASSHRTGGGTEAFF,TGTGCCAGCAGTCACCGGACCGGGGGTGGCACTGAAGCTTTCTTT
14,TRBV6-6,NA,TRBJ2-5,NA,CASSPPRVQETQYF,TGTGCCAGCAGCCCCCCCAGGGTCCAAGAGACCCAGTACTTC
15,TRBV30,few,TRBJ1-4,NA,CAWSKRGLANEKLFF,TGTGCCTGGAGTAAACGGGGTCTAGCTAATGAAAAACTGTTTTTT
15,TRBV10-1,NA,TRBJ2-5,TRBD2,CASSDPTSGQETQYF,TGCGCCAGCTCAGACCCGACTAGCGGTCAAGAGACCCAGTACTTC
16,TRBV28,NA,TRBJ2-3,NA,CASSPYRGLGTDTQYF,TGTGCCAGCAGTCCGTACAGGGGACTCGGCACAGATACGCAGTATTTT
12,TRBV7-9,NA,TRBJ1-6,NA,CASSRQNSPLHF,TGTGCCAGCAGCCGTCAGAATTCACCCCTCCACTTT
16,TRBV19,NA,TRBJ1-5,NA,CASSINDRGGNQPQHF,TGTGCCAGTAGTATCAACGACCGGGGGGGCAATCAGCCCCAGCATTTT
13,TRBV6-1,many,TRBJ1-5,NA,CASSDNSNQPQHF,TGTGCCAGCAGTGACAATAGCAATCAGCCCCAGCATTTT